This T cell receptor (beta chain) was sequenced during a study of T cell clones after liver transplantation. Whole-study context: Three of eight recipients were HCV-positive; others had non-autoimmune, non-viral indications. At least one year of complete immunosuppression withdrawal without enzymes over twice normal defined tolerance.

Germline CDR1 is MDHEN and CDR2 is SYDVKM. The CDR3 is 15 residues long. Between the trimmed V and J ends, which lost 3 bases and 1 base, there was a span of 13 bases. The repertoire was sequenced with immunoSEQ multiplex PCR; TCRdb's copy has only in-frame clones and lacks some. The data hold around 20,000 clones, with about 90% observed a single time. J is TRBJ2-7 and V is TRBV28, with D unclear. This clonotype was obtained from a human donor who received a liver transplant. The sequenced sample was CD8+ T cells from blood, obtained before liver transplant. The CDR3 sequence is CASSLFGEGSYEQYF. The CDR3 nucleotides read TGTGCCAGCAGTTTGTTTGGGGAAGGTTCCTACGAGCAGTACTTC.